The 20 T cell receptor beta chains given below trace back to one sample, sequenced in a study of shared clonotypes between healthy human individuals. Sequenced by immunoSEQ multiplex PCR; TCRdb stores in-frame clones only, minus some. The sample lists hundreds of thousands of clones, 90% to 95% seen once, with approximately 0.11% in the top ten. CD45RO-negative cells were positively selected for CCR7, leaving out terminally differentiated effector memory CD45RA+ cells. The source material was naive CD8+ T cells sorted from blood. Source of these receptors: a woman under 40 in good health.

The rearrangement uses TRBV27 and TRBJ1-2; D unresolved. The germline CDR1 and CDR2 sequences are MNHEY and SMNVEV (reference sequence). The CDR3 is made up of 13 amino acids. V lost 5 bases and J 4 bases, leaving 11 bases between the germline ends. The CDR3 loop reads CASSVGLSYGYTF. In DNA form, the CDR3 reads TGTGCCAGCAGTGTCGGGCTATCCTATGGCTACACCTTC.

V usage is TRBV30 and J usage is TRBJ1-1, with a tentative D call TRBD1 (6 bases). The CDR3 covers 16 residues. V lost 3 bases and J lost 5, with 22 bases in between. Germline V gene data show CDR1 as GTSNPN and CDR2 as SVGIG (reference sequence). The CDR3 protein is CAWRSVIGGLGTEAFF. CDR3 nucleotides: TGTGCCTGGAGATCTGTTATAGGGGGGCTGGGGACTGAAGCTTTCTTT.

This clone was recorded only once. The chain is built from TRBV15 and TRBJ2-7, with 10 bases aligning to TRBD2. Germline CDR1 LNHNV, CDR2 YYDKDF (reference sequence). This CDR3 has 18 amino acids. Trimming removed 1 base from V and 5 bases from J; junction bases left unmatched: 14. The CDR3 nucleotides read TGTGCCACCAGCAGAGGACTAGCGGGTGTCTCGAAACAGGACGAGCAGTACTTC. Protein sequence: CATSRGLAGVSKQDEQYF.

The rearrangement joins TRBV29-1 to TRBJ2-1, with D maybe TRBD1 (5 bases). This CDR3 is built from 12 residues. V dropped 0 bases and J dropped 6 bases, with 6 bases sitting between them. CDR1 is SQVTM and CDR2 is ANQGSEA in the germline V gene. This CDR3 reads CSVEETVNEQFF. The CDR3 DNA is TGCAGCGTTGAAGAGACAGTCAATGAGCAGTTCTTC.

This chain connects TRBV7-9 to TRBJ2-1; 8 positions match TRBD1. Per germline, CDR1 SEHNR and CDR2 FQNEAQ (reference sequence). J gave up 8 bases and V 7 bases, and 7 bases lay outside the gene matches. This CDR3 comprises 13 residues. The CDR3 DNA sequence: TGTGCCAGCAATGCCGACAGGGGCCATGAGCAGTTCTTC. Protein: CASNADRGHEQFF.

The V call is TRBV28, the J call TRBJ2-7; the D gene is possibly TRBD2 (5 bases). V gave up 4 bases and J gave up 1 base, with 8 bases separating them. The CDR3 is 13 amino acids. CDR1 MDHEN and CDR2 SYDVKM come from the germline V gene. The CDR3 region is CASSSGMSYEQYF. The DNA of the CDR3 is TGTGCCAGCAGTTCCGGGATGTCCTACGAGCAGTACTTC.

This chain joins TRBV7-9 and TRBJ2-1; 13 bases are shared with TRBD2. V was pared by 4 bases and J by 2 bases, with 2 bases of the junction left unmatched. Germline V gene sequence: CDR1 SEHNR, CDR2 FQNEAQ (reference sequence). CDR3 length equals 16 residues. CDR3 protein: CASSSGLAGAYNEQFF. CDR3 coding DNA: TGTGCCAGCAGCTCCGGACTAGCGGGAGCCTACAATGAGCAGTTCTTC.

This sequence joins TRBV7-9 and TRBJ2-7; the match to TRBD2 covers 8 bases. CDR3 size: 15 residues. CDR1 SEHNR and CDR2 FQNEAQ come from the germline V gene (reference sequence). The V segment lost 5 bases and the J segment 2 bases; nucleotides outside the gene matches: 8. CDR3 amino acids: CASSHPLAATYEQYF. CDR3 coding DNA: TGTGCCAGCAGCCACCCACTAGCGGCCACCTACGAGCAGTACTTC.

The chain is built from TRBV19 and TRBJ1-1; D is ambiguous. Trimming left V 6 bases short and J 10 bases short, with 21 bases between. This CDR3 region has 14 residues. Germline V lookup: CDR1 LNHDA, CDR2 SQIVND (reference sequence). The CDR3 here is CASRTNRAILGAFF. CDR3 in DNA: TGTGCCAGTAGAACAAACCGGGCCATCTTAGGAGCTTTCTTT.

The J gene is TRBJ2-7, the V gene TRBV13, with TRBD1 as a possible D gene (6 bases). CDR3 length equals 14 residues. Germline CDR1 and CDR2: PRHDT and FYEKMQ (reference sequence). V was trimmed by 1 base and J by 2 bases, leaving 9 bases between them. CDR3 protein: CASSLAGVPYEQYF. The CDR3 nucleotides read TGTGCCAGCAGCTTAGCAGGGGTCCCCTACGAGCAGTACTTC.

This sequence joins TRBV6-6 and TRBJ2-7, with unresolved D. V dropped 1 base and J dropped 3 bases, with 10 bases sitting between them. The CDR3 sequence is 14 residues long. Germline V gives CDR1 MNHNY, CDR2 SVGAGI (reference sequence). The CDR3 region is CASSYYTDGYEQYF. CDR3 DNA sequence: TGTGCCAGCAGTTACTATACGGACGGCTACGAGCAGTACTTC.

This chain joins TRBV19 and TRBJ2-1, with 10 bases lining up with TRBD2. This CDR3 is built from 15 residues. The trim removed 5 bases at V and 2 bases at J, leaving 3 bases unmatched. Germline V gene data show CDR1 as LNHDA and CDR2 as SQIVND (reference sequence). The CDR3 DNA is TGTGCCAGTAGTGCGGGACTAGCGACCTACAATGAGCAGTTCTTC. Amino acids: CASSAGLATYNEQFF.

V usage is TRBV29-1 and J usage is TRBJ2-1; tentatively, D is TRBD1 or TRBD2 (6 bases each). There are 13 residues in the CDR3. Trimming removed 3 bases from V and 3 bases from J, with 9 bases in between. Germline V gene data show CDR1 as SQVTM and CDR2 as ANQGSEA. The CDR3 loop reads CSVEEGDYNEQFF. The CDR3 DNA reads TGCAGCGTTGAGGAGGGGGACTACAATGAGCAGTTCTTC.

V and J are TRBV19 and TRBJ1-5, with no clear D. Germline CDR1 LNHDA, CDR2 SQIVND (reference sequence). V was shortened by 3 bases and J by 0 bases, with 6 bases between the two germline ends. The length of the CDR3 is 14 residues. The CDR3 sequence is CASSMLGSNQPQHF. The CDR3 nucleotides are TGTGCCAGTAGTATGCTAGGTAGCAATCAGCCCCAGCATTTT.

This chain joins TRBV27 and TRBJ2-6; D is ambiguous. Looked up from germline, CDR1 is MNHEY and CDR2 is SMNVEV (reference sequence). Trimming took 9 bases from V and 0 from J, leaving 6 bases between them. This CDR3 has 13 residues. The CDR3: CASTDSGANVLTF. The CDR3 bases are TGTGCCAGTACAGACTCTGGGGCCAACGTCCTGACTTTC.

The gene calls are TRBV13 and TRBJ2-3; D is uncertain. V was trimmed by 3 bases and J by 5 bases, leaving 15 bases between them. Germline V gene lookup returns CDR1 PRHDT and CDR2 FYEKMQ (reference sequence). This CDR3 is built from 15 residues. The CDR3 protein is CASSFSHRIEDTQYF. The DNA of the CDR3 is TGTGCCAGCAGCTTTAGCCACCGGATAGAAGATACGCAGTATTTT.

On this clone: The identical CDR3 is also encoded by other nucleotide sequences in the sample. This chain links TRBV5-4 with TRBJ2-7; no reliable D call. The V gene lost 3 bases and the J gene lost 5 bases, with 6 bases spanning the gap. This CDR3 has 11 residues. Germline V gene sequence: CDR1 SGHNT, CDR2 YYREEE (reference sequence). The CDR3 loop is CASSSLNEQYF. The CDR3 DNA follows: TGTGCCAGCAGCTCCCTGAACGAGCAGTACTTC.

This sequence joins TRBV7-9 and TRBJ1-1; 9 bases match TRBD1. Trimming took 7 bases from V and 0 from J; bases not matched to a gene: 9. The germline V gene encodes CDR1 SEHNR and CDR2 FQNEAQ (reference sequence). The CDR3 runs to 16 residues. The chain's CDR3 is CASKPGTGTLNTEAFF. CDR3 in DNA: TGTGCCAGCAAGCCTGGGACAGGGACATTGAACACTGAAGCTTTCTTT.

The chain uses TRBV27 and TRBJ2-5; the match to TRBD2 covers 9 bases. This CDR3 has 22 amino acids. The V segment lost 1 base and the J segment 2 bases; nucleotides outside the gene matches: 23. Germline assignment: CDR1 MNHEY and CDR2 SMNVEV (reference sequence). CDR3 sequence (DNA): TGTGCCAGCAGTTTATTTGCCCTCCCCGGCCGGAAGACTAGCGGTCAACAAGAGACCCAGTACTTC. Translation gives CASSLFALPGRKTSGQQETQYF.

Comments on this clone: The sample holds other DNA sequences that translate to the same CDR3. This chain uses TRBV2 with TRBJ2-7; D tentatively fits TRBD1 or TRBD2 (5 bases each). The germline V gene has CDR1 SNHLY and CDR2 FYNNEI. The CDR3 spans 13 residues. The ends were cut back, 3 bases at V and 3 bases at J, with 9 bases in the middle. CDR3 loop: CASSEGRVYEQYF. Written as DNA, the CDR3 is TGTGCCAGCAGTGAGGGGCGGGTCTACGAGCAGTACTTC.